Listed here are 9 T cell receptor beta chains from one sample, sequenced in a study of blood T cells in healthy people across ages (dated by TCRdb to between 2014 and 2017). The method was 5' RACE. Sequenced using an Illumina HiSeq 2500. A second PCR of 7 to 11 cycles was performed with a sample-barcoded 5' primer and a J-beta primer mix. TCRdb passed the public sequencing reads through fastp at Q25 and MiXCR, retaining productive beta sequences. Each CDR3 protein gets just one entry, which takes the most common genes and DNA from the rows behind it. The sample contains about 830,000 distinct CDR3 sequences, less than 80% of them found a single time. Clones ranked in the top ten supply approximately 30% of the sample. Sequenced: blood. All receptors come from a man aged 25-45 years in good health.

J is TRBJ1-6 and V is TRBV4-3, with D hard to call. The CDR3 sequence is 13 residues long. V gave up 3 bases and J gave up 6 bases, with 6 bases separating them. Germline values: CDR1 LGHNA, CDR2 YSLEER. The CDR3 reads CASSQGFNSPLHF. The CDR3 DNA reads TGCGCCAGCAGCCAGGGTTTTAATTCACCCCTCCACTTT.

The chain recombines TRBV10-3 with TRBJ2-3; 7 nucleotides match TRBD1. Looked up from germline, CDR1 is ENHRY and CDR2 is SYGVKD. J lost 0 bases, V lost 4 bases, and 7 bases had no gene match. CDR3 length: 16 residues. CDR3 nucleotides: TGTGCCATCAGTGGTGGACAGGATACTAGCACAGATACGCAGTATTTT. Residues: CAISGGQDTSTDTQYF.

V and J are TRBV12-3 or TRBV12-4 and TRBJ2-4; D not resolved. The J call is in doubt because the DNA end fits TRBJ2-7 better. CDR3 size: 11 residues. DNA of the CDR3: TGTGCCAGCAGCACAGTCCACGAGCAGTACTTC. Translation: CASSTVHEQYF.

Only a few counts were recorded for this clonotype. The rearrangement uses TRBV7-6 and TRBJ1-2; D is perhaps TRBD1 (5 bases). The V end was cut by 0 bases, the J end by 1 base, with 9 bases between. Looked up from germline, CDR1 is SGHVS and CDR2 is FNYEAQ. The CDR3 runs 15 residues. The CDR3 loop is CASSLAGDVNYGYTF. In nucleotides, the CDR3 is TGTGCCAGCAGCTTAGCGGGGGACGTTAACTATGGCTACACCTTC. Complete variable domain (other parts from reference TRBV7-6 and TRBJ1-2): GAGVSQSPRYKVTKRGQDVALRCDPISGHVSLYWYRQALGQGPEFLTYFNYEAQQDKSGLPNDRFSAERPEGSISTLTIQRTEQRDSAMYRCASSLAGDVNYGYTFGSGTRLTVV.

The chain employs TRBV30 and TRBJ2-1; 10 bases fit TRBD2. The V gene's germline CDR1 is GTSNPN and CDR2 SVGIG (reference sequence). The junction had 14 bases not matched to a gene; V was cut back by 4 bases and J by 8 bases. The CDR3 is 16 residues long. The CDR3 nucleotides read TGTGCCTGGAAATCGATCAGCGGGGGGGAGGTAGATGAGCAGTTCTTC. As protein: CAWKSISGGEVDEQFF.

Only a few counts were recorded for this clonotype. V is TRBV29-1 and J is TRBJ1-2; D uncertain. V lost 3 bases and J 4 bases, leaving 18 bases between the germline ends. Germline CDR1 SQVTM, CDR2 ANQGSEA. The CDR3 has 15 residues. The CDR3 DNA reads TGCAGCGTTGATTCCGCCCTTGTCGAGCTCTATGGCTACACCTTC. Amino acids: CSVDSALVELYGYTF.

This chain joins TRBV7-2 and TRBJ1-2; possible D gene TRBD1, 5 bases. Germline CDR1 is SGHTA and CDR2 is FQGNSA. Trimming removed 4 bases from V and 8 bases from J, with 11 bases in between. This CDR3 is 12 amino acids long. CDR3 in amino acids: CASSSRVGGYTF. CDR3 DNA sequence: TGTGCCAGCAGCTCCAGGGTTGGCGGCTACACCTTC.

This clonotype has a handful of counts. The chain combines TRBV7-2 with TRBJ2-5, with 10 bases that match TRBD2. Germline CDR1 and CDR2: SGHTA and FQGNSA. J gave up 3 bases and V 2 bases, and 9 bases lay outside the gene matches. The CDR3 consists of 17 residues. The DNA for the CDR3 is TGTGCCAGCAGCTTATCGGTTCTAGCGGGGGCCAAAGAGACCCAGTACTTC. This translates into CASSLSVLAGAKETQYF. Filled out from reference TRBV7-2 and TRBJ2-5, the complete variable domain reads GAGVSQSPSNKVTEKGKDVELRCDPISGHTALYWYRQSLGQGLEFLIYFQGNSAPDKSGLPSDRFSAERTGGSVSTLTIQRTQQEDSAVYLCASSLSVLAGAKETQYFGPGTRLLVL.

A few counts support this clonotype. The rearrangement uses TRBV9 and TRBJ1-1; TRBD1 matches 8 bases. Germline assignment: CDR1 SGDLS and CDR2 YYNGEE. V lost 2 bases and J lost 0; bases outside the gene matches: 3. The CDR3 covers 15 residues. The CDR3 sequence: CASSVGQELNTEAFF. CDR3 coding DNA: TGTGCCAGCAGCGTGGGACAGGAGTTGAACACTGAAGCTTTCTTT.